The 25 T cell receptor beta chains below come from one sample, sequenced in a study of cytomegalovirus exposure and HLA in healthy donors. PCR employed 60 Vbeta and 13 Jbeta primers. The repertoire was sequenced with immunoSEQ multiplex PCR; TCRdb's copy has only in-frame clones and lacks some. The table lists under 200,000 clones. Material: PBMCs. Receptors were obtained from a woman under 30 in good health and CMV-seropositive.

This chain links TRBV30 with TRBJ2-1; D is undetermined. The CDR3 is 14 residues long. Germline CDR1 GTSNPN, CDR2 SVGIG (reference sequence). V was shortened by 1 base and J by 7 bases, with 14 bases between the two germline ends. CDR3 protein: CAWSAGWPTNEQFF. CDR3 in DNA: TGTGCCTGGAGTGCCGGGTGGCCCACGAATGAGCAGTTCTTC.

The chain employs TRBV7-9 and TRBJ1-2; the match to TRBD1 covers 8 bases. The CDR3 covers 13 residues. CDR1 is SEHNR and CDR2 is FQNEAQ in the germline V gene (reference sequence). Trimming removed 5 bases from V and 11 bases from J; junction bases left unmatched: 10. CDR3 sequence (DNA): TGTGCCAGCAGCCCCGGGGACAGGCCGCGATACACCTTC. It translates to CASSPGDRPRYTF.

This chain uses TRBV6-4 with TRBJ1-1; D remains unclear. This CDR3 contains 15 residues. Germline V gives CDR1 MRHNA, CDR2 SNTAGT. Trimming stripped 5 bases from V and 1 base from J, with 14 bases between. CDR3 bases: TGTGCCAGCAGTTACACTTACAGACGGAACACTGAAGCTTTCTTT. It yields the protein CASSYTYRRNTEAFF.

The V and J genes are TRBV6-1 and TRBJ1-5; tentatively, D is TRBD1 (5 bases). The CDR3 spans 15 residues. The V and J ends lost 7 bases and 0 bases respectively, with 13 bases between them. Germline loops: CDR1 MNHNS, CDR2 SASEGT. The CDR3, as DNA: TGTGCCAGCAACTTCGGGGGATATAGCAATCAGCCCCAGCATTTT. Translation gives CASNFGGYSNQPQHF.

This chain's CDR3 is CSTTPLERRSWWPQHF. The CDR3 nucleotides are TGCAGCACCACCCCCCTTGAGCGGAGGAGTTGGTGGCCCCAGCATTTT. The chain employs TRBV29-1 and TRBJ1-5; no clear D. CDR1 and CDR2 from the germline V gene are SQVTM and ANQGSEA. CDR3 length: 16 residues. The ends were cut back, 8 bases at V and 9 bases at J, with 29 bases in the middle.

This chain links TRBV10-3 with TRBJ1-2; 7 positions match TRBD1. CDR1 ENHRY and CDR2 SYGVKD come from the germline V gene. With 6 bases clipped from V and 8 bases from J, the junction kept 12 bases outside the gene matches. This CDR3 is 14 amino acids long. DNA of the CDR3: TGTGCCATCAGAATAGACAGGGATCGAGAAGGCTACACCTTC. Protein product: CAIRIDRDREGYTF.

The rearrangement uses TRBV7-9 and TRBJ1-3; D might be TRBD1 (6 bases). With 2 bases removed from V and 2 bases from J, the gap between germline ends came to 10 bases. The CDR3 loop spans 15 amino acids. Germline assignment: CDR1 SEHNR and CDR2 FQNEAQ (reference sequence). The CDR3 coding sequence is TGTGCCAGCAGCTTACCCAGGGGCCCTGGAAACACCATATATTTT. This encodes CASSLPRGPGNTIYF.

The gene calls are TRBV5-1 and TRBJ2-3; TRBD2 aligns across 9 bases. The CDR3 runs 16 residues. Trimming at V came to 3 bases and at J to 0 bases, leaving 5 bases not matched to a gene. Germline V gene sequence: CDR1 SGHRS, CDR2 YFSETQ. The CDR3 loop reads CASSSTSGISTDTQYF. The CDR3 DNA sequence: TGCGCCAGCAGCTCGACTAGCGGAATTAGCACAGATACGCAGTATTTT.

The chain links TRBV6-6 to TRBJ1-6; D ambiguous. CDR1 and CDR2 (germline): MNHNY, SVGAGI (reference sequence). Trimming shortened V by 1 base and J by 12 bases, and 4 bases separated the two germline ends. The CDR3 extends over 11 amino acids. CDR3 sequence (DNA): TGTGCCAGCAGTTACTACGGACCCCTCCACTTT. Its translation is CASSYYGPLHF.

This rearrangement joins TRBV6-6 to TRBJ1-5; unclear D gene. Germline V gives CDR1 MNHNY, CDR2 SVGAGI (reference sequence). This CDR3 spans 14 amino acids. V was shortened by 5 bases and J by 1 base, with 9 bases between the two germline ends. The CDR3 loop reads CASSTQASNQPQHF. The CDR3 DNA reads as TGTGCCAGCAGTACCCAGGCGAGCAATCAGCCCCAGCATTTT.

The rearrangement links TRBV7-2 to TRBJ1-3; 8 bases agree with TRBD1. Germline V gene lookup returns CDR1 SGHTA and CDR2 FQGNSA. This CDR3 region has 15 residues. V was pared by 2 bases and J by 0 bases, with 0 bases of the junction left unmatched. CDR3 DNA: TGTGCCAGCAGCTTAACAGGGGGCTCTGGAAACACCATATATTTT. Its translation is CASSLTGGSGNTIYF. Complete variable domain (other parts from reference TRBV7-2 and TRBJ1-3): GAGVSQSPSNKVTEKGKDVELRCDPISGHTALYWYRQSLGQGLEFLIYFQGNSAPDKSGLPSDRFSAERTGGSVSTLTIQRTQQEDSAVYLCASSLTGGSGNTIYFGEGSWLTVV.

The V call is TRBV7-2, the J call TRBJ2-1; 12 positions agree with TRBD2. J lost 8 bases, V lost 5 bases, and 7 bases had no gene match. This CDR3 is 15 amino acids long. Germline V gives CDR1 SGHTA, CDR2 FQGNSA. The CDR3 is CASSLGLAGSDEQFF. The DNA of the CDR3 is TGTGCCAGCAGCCTCGGACTAGCGGGATCAGATGAGCAGTTCTTC.

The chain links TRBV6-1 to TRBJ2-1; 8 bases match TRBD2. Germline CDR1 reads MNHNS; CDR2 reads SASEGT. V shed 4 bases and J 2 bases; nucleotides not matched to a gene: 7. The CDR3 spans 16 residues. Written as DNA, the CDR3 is TGTGCCAGCAGTGGGATGAGCGGGAGCGCCTACAATGAGCAGTTCTTC. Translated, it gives CASSGMSGSAYNEQFF.

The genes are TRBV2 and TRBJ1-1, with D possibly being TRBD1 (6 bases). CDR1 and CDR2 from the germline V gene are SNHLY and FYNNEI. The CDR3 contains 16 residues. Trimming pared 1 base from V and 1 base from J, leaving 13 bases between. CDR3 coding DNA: TGTGCCAGCAGTGAAGGGTTTCGAGGGGGGAACACTGAAGCTTTCTTT. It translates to CASSEGFRGGNTEAFF.

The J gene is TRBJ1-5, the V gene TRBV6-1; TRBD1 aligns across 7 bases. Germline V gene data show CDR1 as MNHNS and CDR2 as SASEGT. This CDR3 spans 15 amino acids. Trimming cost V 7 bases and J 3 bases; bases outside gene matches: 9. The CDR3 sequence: CASIGDSHNNQPQHF. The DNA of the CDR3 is TGTGCCAGCATAGGGGACAGCCACAACAATCAGCCCCAGCATTTT.

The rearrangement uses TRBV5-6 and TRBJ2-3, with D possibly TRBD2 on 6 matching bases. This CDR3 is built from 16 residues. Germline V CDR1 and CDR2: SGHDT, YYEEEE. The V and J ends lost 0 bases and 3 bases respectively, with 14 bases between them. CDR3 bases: TGTGCCAGCAGCTTGGGTGCGGGGCAGGTAACAGATACGCAGTATTTT. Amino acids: CASSLGAGQVTDTQYF.

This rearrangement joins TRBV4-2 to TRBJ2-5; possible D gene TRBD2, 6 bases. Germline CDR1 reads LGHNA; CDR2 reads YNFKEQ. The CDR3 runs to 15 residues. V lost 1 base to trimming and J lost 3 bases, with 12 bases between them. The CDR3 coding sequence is TGTGCCAGCAGCCAAGGAGGAGGGATGGAAGAGACCCAGTACTTC. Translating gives CASSQGGGMEETQYF.

DNA for the CDR3: TGTGCCTGGGACCGGGGGAATTCACCCCTCCACTTT. Its translation: CAWDRGNSPLHF. This chain joins TRBV30 and TRBJ1-6; D perhaps matches TRBD1 (5 bases). CDR1 and CDR2 (germline): GTSNPN, SVGIG (reference sequence). Trimming pared 5 bases from V and 7 bases from J, leaving 9 bases between. The CDR3 extends over 12 amino acids. Filled out from reference TRBV30 and TRBJ1-6, the complete variable domain reads SQTIHQWPATLVQPVGSPLSLECTVEGTSNPNLYWYRQAAGRGLQLLFYSVGIGQISSEVPQNLSASRPQDRQFILSSKKLLLSDSGFYLCAWDRGNSPLHFGNGTRLTVT.

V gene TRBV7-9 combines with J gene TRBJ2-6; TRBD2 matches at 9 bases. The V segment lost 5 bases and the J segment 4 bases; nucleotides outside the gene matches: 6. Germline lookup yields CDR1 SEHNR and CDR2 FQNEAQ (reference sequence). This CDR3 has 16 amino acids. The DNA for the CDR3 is TGTGCCAGCAGCCCGCGGGGGGGCTTAGGGGCCAACGTCCTGACTTTC. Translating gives CASSPRGGLGANVLTF.

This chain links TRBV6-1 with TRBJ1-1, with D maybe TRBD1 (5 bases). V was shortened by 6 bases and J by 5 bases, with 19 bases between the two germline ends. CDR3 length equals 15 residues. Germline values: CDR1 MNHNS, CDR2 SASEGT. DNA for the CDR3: TGTGCCAGCAGCCGCCTCCCACGGGGGGGTACTGAAGCTTTCTTT. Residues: CASSRLPRGGTEAFF.

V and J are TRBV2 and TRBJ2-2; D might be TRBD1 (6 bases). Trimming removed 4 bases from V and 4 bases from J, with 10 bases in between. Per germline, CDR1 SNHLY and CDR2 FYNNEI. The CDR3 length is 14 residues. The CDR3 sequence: CASSVTGTTGELFF. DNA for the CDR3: TGTGCCAGCAGTGTCACAGGGACCACCGGGGAGCTGTTTTTT. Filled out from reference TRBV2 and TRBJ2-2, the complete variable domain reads EPEVTQTPSHQVTQMGQEVILRCVPISNHLYFYWYRQILGQKVEFLVSFYNNEISEKSEIFDDQFSVERPDGSNFTLKIRSTKLEDSAMYFCASSVTGTTGELFFGEGSRLTVL.

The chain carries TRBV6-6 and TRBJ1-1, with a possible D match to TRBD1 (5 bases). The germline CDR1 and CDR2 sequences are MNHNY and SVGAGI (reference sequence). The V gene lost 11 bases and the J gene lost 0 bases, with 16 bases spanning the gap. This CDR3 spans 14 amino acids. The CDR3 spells CAGWDGRLNTEAFF. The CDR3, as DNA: TGTGCCGGGTGGGACGGGAGACTGAACACTGAAGCTTTCTTT.

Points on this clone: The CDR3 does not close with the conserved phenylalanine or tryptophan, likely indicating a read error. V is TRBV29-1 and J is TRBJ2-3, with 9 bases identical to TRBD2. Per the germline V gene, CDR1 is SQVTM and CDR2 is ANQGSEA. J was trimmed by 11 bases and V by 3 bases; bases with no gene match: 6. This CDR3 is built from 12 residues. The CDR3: CSVDGGGAQQYL. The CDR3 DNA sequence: TGCAGCGTTGACGGCGGGGGGGCTCAGCAGTATCTT.

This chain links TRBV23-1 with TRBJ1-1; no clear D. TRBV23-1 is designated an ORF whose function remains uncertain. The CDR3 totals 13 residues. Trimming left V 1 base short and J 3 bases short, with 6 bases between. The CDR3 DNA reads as TGCGCCAGCAGTCAATGGGGAGACACTGAAGCTTTCTTT. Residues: CASSQWGDTEAFF.

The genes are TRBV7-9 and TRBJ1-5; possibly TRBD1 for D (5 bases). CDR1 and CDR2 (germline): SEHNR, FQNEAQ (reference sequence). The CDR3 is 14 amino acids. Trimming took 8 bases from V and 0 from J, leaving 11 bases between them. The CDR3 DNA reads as TGTGCCAGCGGCGACAGTAATAGCAATCAGCCCCAGCATTTT. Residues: CASGDSNSNQPQHF.